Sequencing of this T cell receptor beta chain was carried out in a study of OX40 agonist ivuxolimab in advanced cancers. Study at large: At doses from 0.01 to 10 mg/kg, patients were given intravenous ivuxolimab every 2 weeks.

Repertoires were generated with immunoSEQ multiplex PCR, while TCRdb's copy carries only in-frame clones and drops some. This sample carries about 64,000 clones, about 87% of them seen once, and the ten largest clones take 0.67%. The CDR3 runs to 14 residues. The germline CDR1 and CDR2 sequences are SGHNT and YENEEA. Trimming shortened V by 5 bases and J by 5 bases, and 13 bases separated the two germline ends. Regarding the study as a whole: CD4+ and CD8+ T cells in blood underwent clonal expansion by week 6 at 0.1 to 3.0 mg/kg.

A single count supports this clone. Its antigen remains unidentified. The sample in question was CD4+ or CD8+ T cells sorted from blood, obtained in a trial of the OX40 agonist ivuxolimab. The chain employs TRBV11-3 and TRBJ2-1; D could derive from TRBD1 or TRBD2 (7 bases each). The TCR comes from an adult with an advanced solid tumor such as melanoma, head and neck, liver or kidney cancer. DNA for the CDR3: TGTGCCAGCAGCCCCTCAGGGGGGGACAATGAGCAGTTCTTC. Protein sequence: CASSPSGGDNEQFF.